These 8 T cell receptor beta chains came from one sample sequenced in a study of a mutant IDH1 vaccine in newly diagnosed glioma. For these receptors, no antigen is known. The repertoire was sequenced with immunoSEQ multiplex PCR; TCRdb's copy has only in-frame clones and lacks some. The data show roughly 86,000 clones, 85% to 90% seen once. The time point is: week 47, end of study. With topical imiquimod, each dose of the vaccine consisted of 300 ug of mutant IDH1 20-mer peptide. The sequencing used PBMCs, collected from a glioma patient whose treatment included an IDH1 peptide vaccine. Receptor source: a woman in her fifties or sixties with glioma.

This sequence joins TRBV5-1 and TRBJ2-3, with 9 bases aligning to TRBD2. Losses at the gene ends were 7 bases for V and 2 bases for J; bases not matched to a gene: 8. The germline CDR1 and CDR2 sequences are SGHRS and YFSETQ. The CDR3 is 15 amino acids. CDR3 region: CASYLTSGFTDTQYF. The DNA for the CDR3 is TGCGCCAGCTACCTGACTAGCGGCTTCACAGATACGCAGTATTTT.

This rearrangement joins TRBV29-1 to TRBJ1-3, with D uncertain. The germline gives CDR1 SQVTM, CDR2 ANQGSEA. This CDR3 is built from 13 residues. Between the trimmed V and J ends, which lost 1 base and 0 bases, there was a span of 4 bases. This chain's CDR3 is CSVEGNSGNTIYF. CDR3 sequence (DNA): TGCAGCGTTGAAGGCAACTCTGGAAACACCATATATTTT.

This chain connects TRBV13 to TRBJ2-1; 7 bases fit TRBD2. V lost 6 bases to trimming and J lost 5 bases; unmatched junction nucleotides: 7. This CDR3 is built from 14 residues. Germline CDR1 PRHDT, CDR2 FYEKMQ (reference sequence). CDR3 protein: CASSGGGANNEQFF. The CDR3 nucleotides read TGTGCCAGCAGTGGGGGAGGGGCTAACAATGAGCAGTTCTTC.

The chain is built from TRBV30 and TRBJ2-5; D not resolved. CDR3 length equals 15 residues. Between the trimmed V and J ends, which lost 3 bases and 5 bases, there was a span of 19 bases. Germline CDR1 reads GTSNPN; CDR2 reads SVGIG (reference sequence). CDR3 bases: TGTGCCTGGAGAAAATCGTATGGTACGTCGGAGACCCAGTACTTC. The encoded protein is CAWRKSYGTSETQYF.

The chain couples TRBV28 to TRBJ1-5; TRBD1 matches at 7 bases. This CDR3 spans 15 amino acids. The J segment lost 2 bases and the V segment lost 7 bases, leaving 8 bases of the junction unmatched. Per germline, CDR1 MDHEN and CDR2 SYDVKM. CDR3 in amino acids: CASTPTGLGNQPQHF. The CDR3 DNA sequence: TGTGCCAGCACCCCGACAGGGTTGGGCAATCAGCCCCAGCATTTT.

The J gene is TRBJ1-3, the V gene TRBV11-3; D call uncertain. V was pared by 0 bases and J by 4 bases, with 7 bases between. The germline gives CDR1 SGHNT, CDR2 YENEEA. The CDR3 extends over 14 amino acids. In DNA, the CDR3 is TGTGCCAGCAGCTTAGATCCGTCCGGAAACACCATATATTTT. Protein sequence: CASSLDPSGNTIYF.

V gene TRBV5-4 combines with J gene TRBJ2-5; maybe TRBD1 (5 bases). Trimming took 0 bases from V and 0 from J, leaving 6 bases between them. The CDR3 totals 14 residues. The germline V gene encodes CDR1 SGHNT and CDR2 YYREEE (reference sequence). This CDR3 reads CASSLDRYQETQYF. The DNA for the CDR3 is TGTGCCAGCAGCTTGGACAGGTACCAAGAGACCCAGTACTTC.

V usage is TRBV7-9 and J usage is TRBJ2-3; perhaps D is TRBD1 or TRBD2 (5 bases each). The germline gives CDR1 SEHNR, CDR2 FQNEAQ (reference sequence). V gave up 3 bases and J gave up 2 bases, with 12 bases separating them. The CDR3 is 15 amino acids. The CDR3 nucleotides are TGTGCCAGCAGCTTCCCCGGGACCTTCACAGATACGCAGTATTTT. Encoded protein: CASSFPGTFTDTQYF.